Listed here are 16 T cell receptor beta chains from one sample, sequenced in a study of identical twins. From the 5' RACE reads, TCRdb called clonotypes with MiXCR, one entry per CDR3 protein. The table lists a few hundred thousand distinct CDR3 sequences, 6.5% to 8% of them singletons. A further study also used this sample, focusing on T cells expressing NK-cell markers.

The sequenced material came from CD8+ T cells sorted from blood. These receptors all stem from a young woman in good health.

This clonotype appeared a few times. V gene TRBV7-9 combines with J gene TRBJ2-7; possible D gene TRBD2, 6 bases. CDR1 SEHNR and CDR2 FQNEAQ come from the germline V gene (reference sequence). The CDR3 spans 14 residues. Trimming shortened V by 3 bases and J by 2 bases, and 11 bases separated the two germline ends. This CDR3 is CASSLGRPPYEQYF. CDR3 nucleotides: TGTGCCAGCAGCTTGGGGAGGCCCCCCTACGAGCAGTACTTC.

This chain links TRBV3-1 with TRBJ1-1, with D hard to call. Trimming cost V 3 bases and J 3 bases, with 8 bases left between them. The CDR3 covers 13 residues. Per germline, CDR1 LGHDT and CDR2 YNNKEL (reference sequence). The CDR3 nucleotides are TGTGCCAGCAGCCACGTCGCCCACACTGAAGCTTTCTTT. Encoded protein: CASSHVAHTEAFF.

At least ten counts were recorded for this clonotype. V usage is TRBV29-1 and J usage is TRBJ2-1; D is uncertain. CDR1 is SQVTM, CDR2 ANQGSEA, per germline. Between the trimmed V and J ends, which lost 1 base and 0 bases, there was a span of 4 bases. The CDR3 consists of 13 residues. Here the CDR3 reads CSVEVTSYNEQFF. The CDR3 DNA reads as TGCAGCGTTGAAGTTACCTCCTACAATGAGCAGTTCTTC.

The CDR3, as DNA: TGTGCCACCATGGGGGAGACCCAGTACTTC. Protein: CATMGETQYF. This sequence joins TRBV7-9 and TRBJ2-5; D not resolved. The germline V gene has CDR1 SEHNR and CDR2 FQNEAQ (reference sequence). The length of the CDR3 is 10 residues. The germline V and J ends were trimmed by 10 bases and 5 bases, with 8 bases remaining between them. Drawing the rest from reference TRBV7-9 and TRBJ2-5, the complete variable domain is DTGVSQNPRHKITKRGQNVTFRCDPISEHNRLYWYRQTLGQGPEFLTYFQNEAQLEKSRLLSDRFSAERPKGSFSTLEIQRTEQGDSAMYLCATMGETQYFGPGTRLLVL.

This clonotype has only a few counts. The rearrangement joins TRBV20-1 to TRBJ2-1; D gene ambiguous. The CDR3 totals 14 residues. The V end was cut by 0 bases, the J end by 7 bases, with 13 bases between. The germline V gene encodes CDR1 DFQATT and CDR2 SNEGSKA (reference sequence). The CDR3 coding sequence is TGCAGTGCTAGAGAAATGGGGTCCCAAAATGAGCAGTTCTTC. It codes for CSAREMGSQNEQFF.

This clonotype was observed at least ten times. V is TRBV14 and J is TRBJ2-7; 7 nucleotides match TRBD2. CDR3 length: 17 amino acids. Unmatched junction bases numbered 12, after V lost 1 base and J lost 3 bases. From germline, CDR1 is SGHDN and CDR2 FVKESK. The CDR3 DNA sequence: TGTGCCAGCAGCCAAGCCCGTGGCCGGGAGGCGAGCTACGAGCAGTACTTC. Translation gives CASSQARGREASYEQYF.

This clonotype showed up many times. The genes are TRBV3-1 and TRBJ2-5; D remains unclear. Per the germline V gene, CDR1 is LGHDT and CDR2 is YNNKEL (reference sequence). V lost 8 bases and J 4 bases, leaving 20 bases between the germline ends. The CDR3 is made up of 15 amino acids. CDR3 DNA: TGTGCCAGCTCTCGCTTTGCAGCAGCAGGAGAGACCCAGTACTTC. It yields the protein CASSRFAAAGETQYF.

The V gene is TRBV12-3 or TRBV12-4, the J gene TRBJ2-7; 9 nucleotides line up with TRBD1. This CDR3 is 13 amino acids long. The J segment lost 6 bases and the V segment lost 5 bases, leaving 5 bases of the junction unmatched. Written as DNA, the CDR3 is TGTGCCAGCAGTGTACAGGGGGCGTCCGAGCAGTACTTC. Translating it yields CASSVQGASEQYF.

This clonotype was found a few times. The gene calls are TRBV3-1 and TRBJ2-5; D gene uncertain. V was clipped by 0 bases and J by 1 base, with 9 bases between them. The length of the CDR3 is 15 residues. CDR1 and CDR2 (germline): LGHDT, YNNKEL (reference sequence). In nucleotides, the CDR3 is TGTGCCAGCAGCCAAGAAGGAGCTAGCCAAGAGACCCAGTACTTC. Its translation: CASSQEGASQETQYF.

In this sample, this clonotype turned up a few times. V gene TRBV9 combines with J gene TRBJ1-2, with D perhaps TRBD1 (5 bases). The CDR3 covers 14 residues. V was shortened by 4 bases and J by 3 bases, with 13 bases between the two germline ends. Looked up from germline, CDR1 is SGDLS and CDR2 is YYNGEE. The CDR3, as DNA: TGTGCCAGCAGCATCCGGGACGCCGACTATGGCTACACCTTC. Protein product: CASSIRDADYGYTF.

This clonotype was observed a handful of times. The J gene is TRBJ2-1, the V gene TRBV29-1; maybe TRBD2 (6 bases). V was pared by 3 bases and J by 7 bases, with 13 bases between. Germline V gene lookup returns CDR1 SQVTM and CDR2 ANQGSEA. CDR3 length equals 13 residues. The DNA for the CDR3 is TGCAGCGTTGATCTCGGGAGAAAGAATGAGCAGTTCTTC. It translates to CSVDLGRKNEQFF.

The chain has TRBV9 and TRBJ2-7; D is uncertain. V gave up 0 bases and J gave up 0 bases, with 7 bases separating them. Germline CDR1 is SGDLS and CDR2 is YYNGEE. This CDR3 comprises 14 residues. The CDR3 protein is CASSVGMSSYEQYF. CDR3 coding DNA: TGTGCCAGCAGCGTAGGGATGAGCTCCTACGAGCAGTACTTC.

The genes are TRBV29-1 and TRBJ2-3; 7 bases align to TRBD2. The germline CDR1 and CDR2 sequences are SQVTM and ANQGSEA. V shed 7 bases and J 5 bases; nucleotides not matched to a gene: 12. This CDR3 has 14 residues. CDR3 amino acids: CSAFPGGGIDTQYF. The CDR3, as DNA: TGCAGCGCCTTCCCGGGAGGCGGTATAGATACGCAGTATTTT.

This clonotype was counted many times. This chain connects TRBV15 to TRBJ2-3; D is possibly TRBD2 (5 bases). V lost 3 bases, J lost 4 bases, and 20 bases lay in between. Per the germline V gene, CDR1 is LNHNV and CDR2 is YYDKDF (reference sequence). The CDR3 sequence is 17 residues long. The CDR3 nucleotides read TGTGCCACCAGCAGCCCGCTAGGAGGAGATTTGCCAGATACGCAGTATTTT. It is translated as CATSSPLGGDLPDTQYF.

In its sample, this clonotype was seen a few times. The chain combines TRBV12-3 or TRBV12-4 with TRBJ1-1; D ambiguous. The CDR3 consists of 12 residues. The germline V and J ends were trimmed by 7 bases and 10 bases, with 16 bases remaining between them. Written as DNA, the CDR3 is TGTGCCAGCACGGTAGCACAGATTGGAGCTTTCTTT. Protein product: CASTVAQIGAFF.

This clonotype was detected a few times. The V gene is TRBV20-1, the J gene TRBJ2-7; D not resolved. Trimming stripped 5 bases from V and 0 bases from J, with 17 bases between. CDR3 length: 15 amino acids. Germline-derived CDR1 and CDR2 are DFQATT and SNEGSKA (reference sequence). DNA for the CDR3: TGCAGTGCTCCCTACCCGGACCGCGTCTCCTACGAGCAGTACTTC. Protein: CSAPYPDRVSYEQYF.